The T cell receptor (beta chain) described here comes from a study of blood T cell repertoires in COVID-19. For the study at large: The study drew acute and convalescent COVID-19 samples from the United States, Italy and Spain.

Comment on this clone: The junction and the germline gene differ at one end; a read error may be behind it.

Germline V gene lookup returns CDR1 SGHDT and CDR2 YYEEEE. This CDR3 is 11 amino acids long. Sequencing used immunoSEQ multiplex PCR; TCRdb keeps in-frame clones, though not all of them. The sample has under 140,000 clones; around 79% are singletons. The clonotype originates from a woman at least 80 years old with active or convalescent COVID-19. The chain recombines TRBV5-6 with TRBJ2-5; D possibly corresponds to TRBD1 (6 bases). Source material: peripheral blood. DNA for the CDR3: TGTGCCAGCAGCTCGATTGGGACAATTGACTTC. This gives the protein CASSSIGTIDF.